A single sample gave rise to the 32 T cell receptor beta chains below, sequenced in a study of vaccination effects on CD4 cells after COVID-19. These receptors have no identified antigens. Prior to sequencing, the ViraFEST assay stimulated PBMC with viral peptide pools, which expanded the antigen-specific CD4+ T cells. Subsequent to a culture period of nine to ten days, CD4+ T cells were isolated. The table came from immunoSEQ multiplex PCR; TCRdb's copy has only in-frame clones and leaves some out. The sample has approximately 87,000 clones; roughly 72% are singletons. The sequenced sample was CD4+ T cells from PBMCs cultured with HCoV-229E spike peptides, obtained before COVID-19 vaccination. The receptors shown here come from a human donor who received a COVID-19 vaccine.

A few counts support this clone. The J gene is TRBJ2-2, the V gene TRBV5-1; a weak D match, TRBD2 (6 bases). V shed 2 bases and J shed 5 bases, with 10 bases lying between them. Per germline, CDR1 SGHRS and CDR2 YFSETQ. The CDR3 is made up of 14 amino acids. CDR3: CASSLREVTGELFF. In nucleotides, the CDR3 is TGCGCCAGCAGCTTAAGGGAGGTGACCGGGGAGCTGTTTTTT.

V is TRBV7-9 and J is TRBJ1-2, with a possible D match to TRBD1 (5 bases). The CDR3 contains 14 residues. Looked up from germline, CDR1 is SEHNR and CDR2 is FQNEAQ (reference sequence). With 5 bases removed from V and 5 bases from J, the gap between germline ends came to 15 bases. CDR3 in amino acids: CASSATGGVYGYTF. DNA for the CDR3: TGTGCCAGCAGCGCCACTGGGGGGGTTTATGGCTACACCTTC.

CDR3 nucleotide sequence: TGCGCCAGCAGCTTGGTCAGGGGGGAGACCCAGTACTTC. Translated, it gives CASSLVRGETQYF. The rearrangement uses TRBV5-1 and TRBJ2-5, with 7 bases identical to TRBD1. The CDR3 extends over 13 amino acids. Trimming removed 0 bases from V and 5 bases from J; junction bases left unmatched: 1. The germline V gene has CDR1 SGHRS and CDR2 YFSETQ.

This clone was seen a few times. The gene calls are TRBV18 and TRBJ1-1; D ambiguous. Germline V CDR1 and CDR2: KGHSH, LQKENI. Trimming took 3 bases from V and 3 from J, leaving 8 bases between them. The CDR3 length is 13 residues. The chain's CDR3 is CASSPSRDTEAFF. Written as DNA, the CDR3 is TGTGCCAGCTCACCTTCGAGGGACACTGAAGCTTTCTTT.

This chain joins TRBV30 and TRBJ2-3, with 11 bases fitting TRBD1. J lost 2 bases, V lost 6 bases, and 10 bases had no gene match. Germline CDR1 and CDR2: GTSNPN and SVGIG (reference sequence). This CDR3 has 16 amino acids. The CDR3 region is CACKKGTGGFTDTQYF. DNA of the CDR3: TGTGCCTGTAAAAAGGGGACAGGGGGTTTCACAGATACGCAGTATTTT.

V and J are TRBV12-3 or TRBV12-4 and TRBJ1-2; 8 nucleotides align to TRBD1. This CDR3 contains 12 residues. With 9 bases clipped from V and 4 bases from J, the junction kept 4 bases outside the gene matches. The CDR3 nucleotides are TGTGCCAGTTCCCAGGGGGCCTATGGCTACACCTTC. It translates to CASSQGAYGYTF.

This clone was picked up a small number of times. One junction end does not reproduce the germline sequence, and a read error may be involved. CDR3 sequence reads: CASSLGLGF. The CDR3 DNA sequence: TGCGCCAGCAGCTTGGGGCTAGGATTT. The chain carries TRBV5-1 and TRBJ1-1, with no clear D. Germline V CDR1 and CDR2: SGHRS, YFSETQ. CDR3 length equals 9 residues.

The genes are TRBV19 and TRBJ1-5; no reliable D call. Germline values: CDR1 LNHDA, CDR2 SQIVND (reference sequence). V dropped 8 bases and J dropped 3 bases, with 11 bases sitting between them. The CDR3 is 13 amino acids. CDR3 nucleotides: TGTGCCAGTGAAGCAGGACCCAATCAGCCCCAGCATTTT. It specifies CASEAGPNQPQHF.

This clone was picked up a small number of times. V and J are TRBV5-6 and TRBJ1-1, with D maybe TRBD1 (6 bases). Deletions cut 0 bases from V and 1 base from J, with 10 bases between. The CDR3 has 15 residues. The germline V gene has CDR1 SGHDT and CDR2 YYEEEE. The DNA for the CDR3 is TGTGCCAGCAGCTTGGGGGCACAGGGGAACACTGAAGCTTTCTTT. As protein: CASSLGAQGNTEAFF.

This clone came up once. The chain carries TRBV19 and TRBJ1-5, with D possibly matching TRBD1 (5 bases). The CDR3 covers 12 residues. CDR1 and CDR2 (germline): LNHDA, SQIVND (reference sequence). The V end was cut by 5 bases, the J end by 11 bases, with 13 bases between. CDR3 nucleotides: TGTGCCAGTAGTCAGGGCCCCAGGACCCAGCATTTT. Protein: CASSQGPRTQHF.

The chain couples TRBV19 to TRBJ1-1; D is ambiguous. The length of the CDR3 is 13 residues. The germline gives CDR1 LNHDA, CDR2 SQIVND (reference sequence). Trimming took 0 bases from V and 5 from J, leaving 7 bases between them. This CDR3 reads CASSIDRGTEAFF. The CDR3 region has the DNA TGTGCCAGTAGTATAGATCGGGGTACTGAAGCTTTCTTT.

CDR3 sequence reads: CASSQGRYGYTF. CDR3 in DNA: TGCGCCAGCAGCCAAGGACGGTATGGCTACACCTTC. This rearrangement joins TRBV4-3 to TRBJ1-2; the D is unclear. The length of the CDR3 is 12 residues. V gave up 1 base and J gave up 5 bases, with 5 bases separating them. Per germline, CDR1 LGHNA and CDR2 YSLEER.

The V call is TRBV18, the J call TRBJ1-1, with a possible D match to TRBD1 (5 bases). Germline V lookup: CDR1 KGHSH, CDR2 LQKENI. The CDR3 is 16 residues long. V was pared by 5 bases and J by 4 bases, with 20 bases between. The CDR3 DNA reads as TGTGCCAGCTCATTAGATTCAGGGTATCCGGGCACTGAAGCTTTCTTT. This encodes CASSLDSGYPGTEAFF.

The chain couples TRBV6-4 to TRBJ2-5, with 8 bases matching TRBD1. Per germline, CDR1 MRHNA and CDR2 SNTAGT. V lost 0 bases, J lost 3 bases, and 0 bases stayed unmatched. This CDR3 comprises 14 residues. CDR3 sequence: CASSDSGQEETQYF. CDR3 DNA: TGTGCCAGCAGTGACTCGGGACAGGAAGAGACCCAGTACTTC.

This clone has only a few counts. The chain links TRBV7-2 to TRBJ1-3; TRBD1 matches at 9 bases. The germline CDR1 and CDR2 sequences are SGHTA and FQGNSA. This CDR3 contains 15 residues. V dropped 5 bases and J dropped 4; count of bases not matched to a gene: 6. The DNA of the CDR3 is TGTGCCAGCAGCCCCGGGACAGGGAGAGGAAACACCATATATTTT. It encodes CASSPGTGRGNTIYF.

The chain uses TRBV7-2 and TRBJ1-2, with unresolved D. The CDR3 extends over 15 amino acids. Germline CDR1 is SGHTA and CDR2 is FQGNSA. The germline V and J ends were trimmed by 1 base and 2 bases, with 11 bases remaining between them. CDR3 in amino acids: CASSLGGGVNYGYTF. CDR3 bases: TGTGCCAGCAGCTTAGGAGGTGGAGTAAACTATGGCTACACCTTC.

V gene TRBV9 combines with J gene TRBJ2-3; 9 nucleotides align to TRBD2. The CDR3 has 16 amino acids. The J segment lost 3 bases and the V segment lost 2 bases, leaving 7 bases of the junction unmatched. Germline V gene data show CDR1 as SGDLS and CDR2 as YYNGEE. CDR3: CASSVGRGGMTDTQYF. CDR3 DNA sequence: TGTGCCAGCAGCGTGGGGCGGGGGGGCATGACAGATACGCAGTATTTT.

V is TRBV20-1 and J is TRBJ2-7; D is perhaps TRBD1 (6 bases). Trimming took 3 bases from V and 6 from J, leaving 9 bases between them. The CDR3 length is 11 residues. Per the germline V gene, CDR1 is DFQATT and CDR2 is SNEGSKA (reference sequence). CDR3 sequence reads: CSASTGFEQYV. In DNA form, the CDR3 reads TGCAGTGCTAGCACAGGGTTCGAGCAGTACGTC.

The chain employs TRBV7-5 and TRBJ2-7; TRBD1 reflects the table's D call only, with no check against the DNA. TRBV7-5 is a documented pseudogene. CDR3 length equals 19 residues. As DNA, the CDR3 is TGTGCCAGAAGCTTAGTAGAGGACAGGGGGCCCCTATATTCCTACGAGCAGTACGTC. Translation: CARSLVEDRGPLYSYEQYV.

This clone was observed a handful of times. The chain combines TRBV11-2 with TRBJ2-4; a possible D gene is TRBD2 (7 bases). The CDR3 sequence is 16 residues long. Looked up from germline, CDR1 is SGHAT and CDR2 is FQNNGV. The germline V and J ends were trimmed by 6 bases and 3 bases, with 18 bases remaining between them. In DNA form, the CDR3 reads TGTGCCAGCAGAGATGGAGGGGGGGTAGGCAAAAACATTCAGTACTTC. Translating it yields CASRDGGGVGKNIQYF.

This chain connects TRBV10-2 to TRBJ1-6, with TRBD1 as a possible D gene (5 bases). This CDR3 is 13 amino acids long. Trimming took off 4 bases at V and 8 bases at J, with 9 bases between the two ends. In germline, CDR1 is WSHSY, CDR2 SAAADI. The CDR3 nucleotides are TGCGCCAGCAGTGCTGACAGCTATTCACCCCTCCACTTT. Residues: CASSADSYSPLHF.

The chain uses TRBV7-2 and TRBJ2-2; 10 bases agree with TRBD1. The CDR3 sequence is 15 residues long. V dropped 9 bases and J dropped 2; count of bases not matched to a gene: 6. CDR1 and CDR2 (germline): SGHTA, FQGNSA. CDR3 region: CASRTGGTNTGELFF. The CDR3 DNA follows: TGTGCCAGTCGGACAGGGGGAACTAACACCGGGGAGCTGTTTTTT.

In this sample, this clone turned up once. This chain connects TRBV2 to TRBJ2-1, with TRBD2 matching 9 bases. V shed 6 bases, J shed 2 bases, and the junction held 2 bases outside the gene matches. Germline V gene lookup returns CDR1 SNHLY and CDR2 FYNNEI. The length of the CDR3 is 14 residues. The DNA of the CDR3 is TGTGCCAGCAGCGGCGGGGGGGCCTACAATGAGCAGTTCTTC. It is translated as CASSGGGAYNEQFF.

In this sample, this clone turned up a few times. V is TRBV7-6 and J is TRBJ2-5, with D perhaps TRBD2 (5 bases). V was clipped by 1 base and J by 12 bases, with 12 bases between them. CDR3 length: 12 amino acids. Germline V gene data show CDR1 as SGHVS and CDR2 as FNYEAQ. CDR3 protein: CASSLVLTTEYF. The DNA for the CDR3 is TGTGCCAGCAGCTTAGTACTGACTACAGAGTACTTC.

To note about this clone: Mismatch with germline at one junction end may stem from a read error. The genes are TRBV5-1 and TRBJ2-5, with D perhaps matching TRBD2 (5 bases). Germline assignment: CDR1 SGHRS and CDR2 YFSETQ. This CDR3 is 12 amino acids long. This chain's CDR3 is CASRLDAGPSDF. CDR3 DNA: TGCGCCAGCAGATTGGACGCGGGCCCCTCCGACTTC. The full variable domain, completed using reference TRBV5-1 and TRBJ2-5, is KAGVTQTPRYLIKTRGQQVTLSCSPISGHRSVSWYQQTPGQGLQFLFEYFSETQRNKGNFPGRFSGRQFSNSRSEMNVSTLELGDSALYLCASRLDAGPSDFGPGTRLLVL.

The V gene is TRBV27, the J gene TRBJ2-6; D gene uncertain. In germline, CDR1 is MNHEY, CDR2 SMNVEV (reference sequence). The CDR3 covers 15 residues. Between the trimmed V and J ends, which lost 5 bases and 2 bases, there was a span of 10 bases. Here the CDR3 DNA reads TGTGCCAGCAGTAGGTGGTTGACTGGGGCCAACGTCCTGACTTTC. Residues: CASSRWLTGANVLTF.

The chain is built from TRBV5-6 and TRBJ2-7; D gene ambiguous. Trimming stripped 2 bases from V and 2 bases from J, with 8 bases between. Germline V CDR1 and CDR2: SGHDT, YYEEEE. The CDR3 sequence is 13 residues long. The CDR3 DNA follows: TGTGCCAGCAGCTTTCTGGAAACCTACGAGCAGTACGTC. Its protein product is CASSFLETYEQYV.

The CDR3 nucleotides are TGTGCCAGCAGCGTAGAAACTAGCGCTGTGGGTGAGCAGTTCTTC. It encodes CASSVETSAVGEQFF. V usage is TRBV9 and J usage is TRBJ2-1; 7 positions agree with TRBD2. CDR3 length: 15 amino acids. Germline loops: CDR1 SGDLS, CDR2 YYNGEE. V trimming: 0 bases; J trimming: 9 bases; junction bases outside the gene matches: 9.

CDR3 protein: CASGTSGGADYNEQFF. The CDR3 bases are TGCGCCAGCGGGACTAGCGGGGGGGCCGATTACAATGAGCAGTTCTTC. This sequence joins TRBV5-1 and TRBJ2-1; the match to TRBD2 covers 16 bases. The length of the CDR3 is 16 residues. Unmatched junction bases numbered 5, after V lost 7 bases and J lost 4 bases. Looked up from germline, CDR1 is SGHRS and CDR2 is YFSETQ.

This clone was picked up a small number of times. The junction does not match germline at one end; this may be a read error. The rearrangement joins TRBV2 to TRBJ1-3; a possible D gene is TRBD1 (6 bases). The germline gives CDR1 SNHLY, CDR2 FYNNEI. This CDR3 region has 13 residues. CDR3 sequence reads: CASRRQAGNTIYF. The CDR3 region has the DNA TGTGCCAGCAGAAGACAGGCTGGGAACACCATATATTTT.

This chain connects TRBV6-5 to TRBJ2-4; tentative D call: TRBD1 (7 bases). Germline loops: CDR1 MNHEY, CDR2 SVGAGI. CDR3 length: 14 amino acids. Between the trimmed V and J ends, which lost 6 bases and 9 bases, there was a span of 18 bases. The CDR3 DNA sequence: TGTGCCAGCAGAAACGGAGGGGGCCAGGGCATTCAGTACTTC. Its protein is CASRNGGGQGIQYF.

This clone has only one observation. V usage is TRBV7-9 and J usage is TRBJ2-4; 9 nucleotides line up with TRBD1. Germline V gene sequence: CDR1 SEHNR, CDR2 FQNEAQ (reference sequence). The CDR3 runs 16 residues. The V segment lost 1 base and the J segment 0 bases; nucleotides outside the gene matches: 1. The CDR3 DNA reads TGTGCCAGCAGCTTAGGGGACAGGGCAGCCAAAAACATTCAGTACTTC. This gives the protein CASSLGDRAAKNIQYF. Full variable domain (outside the CDR3, taken from reference TRBV7-9 and TRBJ2-4): DTGVSQNPRHKITKRGQNVTFRCDPISEHNRLYWYRQTLGQGPEFLTYFQNEAQLEKSRLLSDRFSAERPKGSFSTLEIQRTEQGDSAMYLCASSLGDRAAKNIQYFGAGTRLSVL.